Described below is a single T cell receptor beta chain sequence and its context. Trimming removed 7 bases from V and 7 bases from J, with 23 bases in between. The CDR3 sequence is 15 residues long. This specimen comes from a study of glioma-infiltrating T cells after dendritic cell vaccination. Indicated time point: after dendritic cell vaccination, including at tumor progression/relapse. The data were produced by immunoSEQ multiplex PCR, yet TCRdb's version contains in-frame clones alone and is incomplete. The data hold about 76,000 clones, with around 87% observed a single time. The sequence came from a human donor with glioblastoma. The sequenced sample was blood, obtained after dendritic cell vaccination. The chain employs TRBV23-1 and TRBJ2-7; tentative D call: TRBD1 (5 bases). TRBV23-1 is classed as an ORF, of uncertain function. The CDR3 bases are TGCGCCAGCATTCGCCCGCCAGGGATTAGTAGAGAGCAGTACTTC. Its translation: CASIRPPGISREQYF.